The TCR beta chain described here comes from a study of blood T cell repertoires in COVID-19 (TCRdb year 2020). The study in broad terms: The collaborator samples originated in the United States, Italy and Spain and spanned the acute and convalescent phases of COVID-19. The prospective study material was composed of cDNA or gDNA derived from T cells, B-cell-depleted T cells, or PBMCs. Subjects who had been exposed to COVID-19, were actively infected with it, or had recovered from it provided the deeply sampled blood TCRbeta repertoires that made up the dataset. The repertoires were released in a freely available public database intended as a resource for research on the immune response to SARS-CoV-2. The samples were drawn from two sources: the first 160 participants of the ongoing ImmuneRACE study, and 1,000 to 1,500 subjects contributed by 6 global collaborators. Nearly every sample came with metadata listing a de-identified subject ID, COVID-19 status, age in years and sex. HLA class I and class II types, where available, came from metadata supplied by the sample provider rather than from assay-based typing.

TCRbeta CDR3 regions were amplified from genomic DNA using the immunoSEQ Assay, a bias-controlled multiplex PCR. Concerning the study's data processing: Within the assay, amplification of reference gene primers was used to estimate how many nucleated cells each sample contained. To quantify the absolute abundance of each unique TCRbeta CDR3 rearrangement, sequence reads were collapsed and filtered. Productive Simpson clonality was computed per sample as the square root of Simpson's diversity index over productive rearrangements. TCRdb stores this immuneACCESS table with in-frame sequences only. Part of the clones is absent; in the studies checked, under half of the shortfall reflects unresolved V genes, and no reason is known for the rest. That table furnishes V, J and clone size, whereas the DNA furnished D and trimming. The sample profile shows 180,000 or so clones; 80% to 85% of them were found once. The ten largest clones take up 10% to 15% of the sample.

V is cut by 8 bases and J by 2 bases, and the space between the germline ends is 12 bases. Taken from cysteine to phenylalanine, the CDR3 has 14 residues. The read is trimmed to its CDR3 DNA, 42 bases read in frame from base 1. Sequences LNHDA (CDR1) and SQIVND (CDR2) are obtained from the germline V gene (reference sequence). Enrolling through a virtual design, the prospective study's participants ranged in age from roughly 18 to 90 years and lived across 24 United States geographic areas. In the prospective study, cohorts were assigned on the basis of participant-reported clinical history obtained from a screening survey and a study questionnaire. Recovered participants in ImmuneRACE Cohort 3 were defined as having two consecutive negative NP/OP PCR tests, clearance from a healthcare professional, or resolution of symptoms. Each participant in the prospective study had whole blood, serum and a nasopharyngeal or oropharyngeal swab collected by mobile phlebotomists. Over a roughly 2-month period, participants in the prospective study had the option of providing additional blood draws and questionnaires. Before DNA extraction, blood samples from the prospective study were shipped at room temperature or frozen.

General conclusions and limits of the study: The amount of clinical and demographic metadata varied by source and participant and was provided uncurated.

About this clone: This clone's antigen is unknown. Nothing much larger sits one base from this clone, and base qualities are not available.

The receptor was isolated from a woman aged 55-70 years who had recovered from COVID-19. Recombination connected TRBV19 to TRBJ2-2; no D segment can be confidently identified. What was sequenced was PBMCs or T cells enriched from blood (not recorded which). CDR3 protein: CASSEAANTGELFF. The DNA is TGTGCCAGTTCCGAGGCCGCTAACACCGGGGAGCTGTTTTTT.